A single sample gave rise to the 17 T cell receptor beta chains below, sequenced in a study of Ad26.COV2.S vaccination and SARS-CoV-2 variants. The treatment: roughly 18 received Ad26.COV2.S at low or high dose, single or two shots; several received placebo; per-sample allocation not given. The samples were gathered on day 63 after the first injection of vaccine or placebo. Using immunoSEQ multiplex PCR, the repertoire was profiled, and TCRdb retains in-frame clones only, with some absent. The table includes around 320,000 clones, 85% detected once. Here the sequenced sample was peripheral blood, taken in a trial of Ad26.COV2.S vaccine versus placebo. The receptors come from a person aged 18 to 59 who received the Ad26.COV2.S COVID-19 vaccine or a placebo.

The chain links TRBV5-1 to TRBJ1-2; tentative D call: TRBD1 (5 bases). Looked up from germline, CDR1 is SGHRS and CDR2 is YFSETQ. CDR3 length: 14 residues. Between the trimmed V and J ends, which lost 0 bases and 8 bases, there was a span of 14 bases. For the CDR3, the DNA is TGCGCCAGCAGCTTGGGGCCAGGGTCAGAGGGCTACACCTTC. This translates into CASSLGPGSEGYTF.

The chain combines TRBV27 with TRBJ2-7; D is unclear. The CDR3 extends over 15 amino acids. The V gene lost 2 bases and the J gene lost 1 base, with 12 bases spanning the gap. CDR1 is MNHEY and CDR2 is SMNVEV in the germline V gene (reference sequence). The chain's CDR3 is CASSLMAARSYEQYF. The DNA of the CDR3 is TGTGCCAGCAGTTTAATGGCAGCTAGGTCCTACGAGCAGTACTTC.

This rearrangement joins TRBV27 to TRBJ2-7; D gene ambiguous. CDR1 and CDR2 (germline): MNHEY, SMNVEV (reference sequence). The CDR3 consists of 14 residues. Trimming removed 5 bases at V and 3 bases at J, with 14 bases between. CDR3 protein: CASSPGPPFYEQYF. In DNA, the CDR3 is TGTGCCAGCAGTCCCGGGCCTCCCTTCTACGAGCAGTACTTC.

CDR3 protein: CASSPGALGTQYF. Here the CDR3 DNA reads TGTGCCAGCAGCCCCGGGGCCTTAGGGACCCAGTACTTC. The gene calls are TRBV7-9 and TRBJ2-5; D possibly matches TRBD1 or TRBD2 (5 bases each). This CDR3 region has 13 residues. Per the germline V gene, CDR1 is SEHNR and CDR2 is FQNEAQ (reference sequence). Trimming took 5 bases from V and 7 from J, leaving 14 bases between them.

The chain recombines TRBV5-8 with TRBJ1-1; D is ambiguous. Germline loops: CDR1 SGHTS, CDR2 YDEGEE. V lost 4 bases, J lost 0 bases, and 13 bases lay in between. The CDR3 is 15 residues long. This CDR3 is CASSLLRGMNTEAFF. CDR3 sequence (DNA): TGTGCCAGCAGCCTCCTCCGCGGGATGAACACTGAAGCTTTCTTT.

V and J are TRBV19 and TRBJ1-3, with D unclear. CDR3 length: 13 residues. Trimming took 7 bases from V and 0 from J, leaving 7 bases between them. From germline, CDR1 is LNHDA and CDR2 SQIVND (reference sequence). The CDR3 spells CASTFSSGNTIYF. The CDR3 DNA reads TGTGCCAGTACTTTTAGCTCTGGAAACACCATATATTTT.

The CDR3 loop reads CATSDTRGRGETQYF. The DNA for the CDR3 is TGTGCCACCAGTGATACCAGGGGGCGCGGAGAGACCCAGTACTTC. The rearrangement links TRBV24-1 to TRBJ2-5; TRBD1 agrees at 8 bases. This CDR3 is built from 15 residues. The germline CDR1 and CDR2 sequences are KGHDR and SFDVKD. Trimming at V came to 3 bases and at J to 4 bases, leaving 6 bases not matched to a gene.

Regarding this clone: At one of its ends the junction is not consistent with the germline gene, which may arise from a read error. V is TRBV7-7 and J is TRBJ2-5; the D call may be TRBD1 or TRBD2 (5 bases each). The CDR3 spans 13 residues. Germline V CDR1 and CDR2: SSHAT, FNYEAQ (reference sequence). The CDR3 reads CASSQGQGQTQYF. The CDR3 nucleotides read TGTGCTAGCAGCCAAGGGCAGGGACAGACCCAGTACTTC.

This chain connects TRBV18 to TRBJ2-7, with D perhaps matching TRBD2 (5 bases). V was shortened by 1 base and J by 3 bases, with 7 bases between the two germline ends. The CDR3 spans 13 residues. Germline values: CDR1 KGHSH, CDR2 LQKENI. CDR3 amino acids: CASSPLRVYEQYF. In nucleotides, the CDR3 is TGTGCCAGCTCACCACTGAGGGTCTACGAGCAGTACTTC.

The rearrangement joins TRBV5-8 to TRBJ1-2; possible D gene TRBD1, 5 bases. CDR3 size: 12 residues. V was cut by 4 bases and J by 4 bases, with 8 bases left in between. Germline CDR1 is SGHTS and CDR2 is YDEGEE. The CDR3 loop is CASSAGLYGYTF. CDR3 coding DNA: TGTGCCAGCAGCGCAGGGCTCTATGGCTACACCTTC.

This clone was detected once. This chain joins TRBV5-1 and TRBJ2-4, with 7 positions matching TRBD1. The CDR3 extends over 18 amino acids. In germline, CDR1 is SGHRS, CDR2 YFSETQ. Trimming took 4 bases from V and 0 from J; bases not matched to a gene: 13. Written as DNA, the CDR3 is TGCGCCAGCAGCCTGCAAGGGGACAGTCGAGGAGCCAAAAACATTCAGTACTTC. Its protein product is CASSLQGDSRGAKNIQYF.

The chain recombines TRBV5-6 with TRBJ1-5; D not certain. Germline loops: CDR1 SGHDT, CDR2 YYEEEE. This CDR3 region has 14 residues. Trimming pared 1 base from V and 2 bases from J, leaving 7 bases between. The CDR3 protein is CASSLTGGNQPQHF. The CDR3 DNA reads TGTGCCAGCAGCTTGACGGGTGGCAATCAGCCCCAGCATTTT.

The chain combines TRBV30 with TRBJ2-2, with 14 bases fitting TRBD2. The CDR3 contains 19 residues. CDR1 is GTSNPN, CDR2 SVGIG, per germline (reference sequence). With 0 bases clipped from V and 2 bases from J, the junction kept 8 bases outside the gene matches. The CDR3 coding sequence is TGTGCCTGGAGTGTCTGGGGACTAGCGGGGGCCTTAAACACCGGGGAGCTGTTTTTT. Amino acid sequence: CAWSVWGLAGALNTGELFF.

This clone was seen only once. The V call is TRBV5-1, the J call TRBJ1-1; no clear D. Per the germline V gene, CDR1 is SGHRS and CDR2 is YFSETQ. V was pared by 1 base and J by 1 base, with 8 bases between. The CDR3 spans 14 residues. The CDR3 coding sequence is TGCGCCAGCAGCTTGTCGGGAGCGAACACTGAAGCTTTCTTT. Its protein is CASSLSGANTEAFF.

The table lists this clone with a few counts. V and J are TRBV27 and TRBJ2-2; perhaps TRBD1 as D (6 bases). The length of the CDR3 is 15 residues. V lost 2 bases and J lost 7, with 14 bases in between. Germline V CDR1 and CDR2: MNHEY, SMNVEV (reference sequence). The CDR3 here is CASSLGIQGIGELFF. The CDR3 DNA reads TGTGCCAGCAGTTTAGGGATCCAGGGGATCGGGGAGCTGTTTTTT.

The table lists this clone with a few counts. The CDR3 DNA reads TGTGCCAGTACCACGACAGGGGCCCCCAATGAGCAGTTCTTC. The encoded protein is CASTTTGAPNEQFF. The rearrangement uses TRBV19 and TRBJ2-1; TRBD1 agrees at 8 bases. CDR1 is LNHDA and CDR2 is SQIVND in the germline V gene (reference sequence). V lost 7 bases to trimming and J lost 6 bases; unmatched junction nucleotides: 8. This CDR3 contains 14 residues.

The chain joins TRBV6-1 to TRBJ2-7; D possibly corresponds to TRBD1 (6 bases). Trimming removed 4 bases from V and 0 bases from J, with 16 bases in between. This CDR3 is built from 16 residues. The germline V gene encodes CDR1 MNHNS and CDR2 SASEGT. In nucleotides, the CDR3 is TGTGCCAGCAGTGCGCTAGGGGGAGCCAGCTCCTACGAGCAGTACTTC. Translated, it gives CASSALGGASSYEQYF.